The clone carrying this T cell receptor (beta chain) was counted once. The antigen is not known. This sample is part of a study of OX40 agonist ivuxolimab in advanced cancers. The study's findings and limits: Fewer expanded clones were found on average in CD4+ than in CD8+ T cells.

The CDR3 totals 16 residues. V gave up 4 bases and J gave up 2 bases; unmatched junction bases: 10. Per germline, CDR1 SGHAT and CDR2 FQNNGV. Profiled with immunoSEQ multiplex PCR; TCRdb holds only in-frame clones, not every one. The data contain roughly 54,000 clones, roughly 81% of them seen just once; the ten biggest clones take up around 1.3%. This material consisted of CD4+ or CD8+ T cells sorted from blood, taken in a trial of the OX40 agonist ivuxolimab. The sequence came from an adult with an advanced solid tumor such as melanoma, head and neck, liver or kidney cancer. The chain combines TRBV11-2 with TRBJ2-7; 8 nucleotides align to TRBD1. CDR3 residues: CASSSYRGSSTYEQYF. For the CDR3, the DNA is TGTGCCAGCAGCTCCTACAGGGGGTCCTCTACCTACGAGCAGTACTTC.